Included here is one T cell receptor beta chain sequence, with context. Its target is not known. Primers: 60 Vbeta forward and 13 Jbeta reverse. Per the original data handling: About 12 million shared chains were among the 80 million or so unique TCR beta chains that a later analysis counted. Clones were sequenced by immunoSEQ multiplex PCR, and TCRdb holds only the in-frame ones, with some missing. The DNA gave D and trimming, while V, J and clone size come from that table. The sample lists about 190,000 clones; 75% to 80% were seen once. This CDR3 has 13 amino acids. The germline CDR1 and CDR2 sequences are SGDLS and YYNGEE. The ends lost 4 bases at V and 7 bases at J; junction bases unmatched: 2. This entry is derived from a study of cytomegalovirus exposure and HLA in healthy donors. Points from the study as a whole: It was reported that TCR beta sequences correctly inferred the HLA-A and HLA-B alleles for most subjects. Three CMV-associated chains proved CMV antigen-specific in vitro. The authors excluded some V segments, including TRBV6-2 and TRBV6-3, as indistinguishable.

The TCR sequence derives from a woman aged 25 to 39 in good health and CMV-seropositive. The sequencing input was PBMCs. This chain joins TRBV9 and TRBJ1-6, with 7 bases identical to TRBD1. The CDR3 reads CASSIQGNSPLHF. The DNA for the CDR3 is TGTGCCAGCAGCATACAGGGGAATTCACCCCTCCACTTT.